The rows below give T cell receptor beta chains drawn from one sample of a study of blood T cell repertoires in COVID-19. Data came from immunoSEQ multiplex PCR; TCRdb stores just in-frame clones and leaves some out. This table holds tens of thousands of clones, approximately 90% found once. The material sequenced was peripheral blood. These receptor sequences come from a human donor with active COVID-19. The donor label of this sample is uncertain. CDR3s include the opening cysteine and the closing phenylalanine or tryptophan.

14	TRBJ2-5	TRBV11-3	CASSFGGGQETQYF
13	TRBJ1-6	TRBV27	CASSGQGNSPLHF
13	TRBJ1-5	TRBV12-3/TRBV12-4	CASSSRVDQPQHF
13	TRBJ1-2	TRBV19	CASSMYTAYGYTF
15	TRBJ2-1	TRBV5-1	CASSLGGASYNEQFF
13	TRBJ2-7	TRBV7-2	CASSLRASGEQYF
12	TRBJ1-4	TRBV12-3/TRBV12-4	CASSFADEKLFF
16	TRBJ1-1	TRBV19	CASSIGGQSMNTEAFF
16	TRBJ2-4	TRBV5-5	CASSLAAGTAKNIQYF
16	TRBJ1-6	TRBV27	CASSDRGVKGHSPLHF
15	TRBJ2-7	TRBV4-2	CASSQDVGSDYEQYF
16	TRBJ2-2	TRBV9	CASSDPLAVNTGELFF
15	TRBJ2-7	TRBV5-4	CASSRGQGLAYEQYF
11	TRBJ2-3	TRBV20-1	CARGGGDTQYF
15	TRBJ2-3	TRBV4-1	CASSHPGQSTDTQYF
18	TRBJ2-6	TRBV7-7	CASSLGPQGRTGANVLTF
16	TRBJ2-6	TRBV2	CASSNELRSGANVLTF
15	TRBJ1-6	TRBV7-3	CASSPRRGDNSPLHF
15	TRBJ2-2	TRBV6-1	CASSDFAGGTGELFF
16	TRBJ1-5	TRBV18	CASSPPGQGAYQPQHF
16	TRBJ2-3	TRBV18	CASSPRDLSSTDTQYF
17	TRBJ2-3	TRBV5-1	CASSYGGWEGRPDTQYF
15	TRBJ2-5	TRBV30	CAWRTGLAGQETQYF
15	TRBJ2-1	TRBV4-3	CASSQLAGAPNEQFF
15	TRBJ2-7	TRBV6-5	CASSRGRAGVYEQYF
15	TRBJ2-5	TRBV5-4	CASSTTGTGGETQYF
14	TRBJ2-3	TRBV4-2	CASSQEGAGHTQYF
15	TRBJ2-7	TRBV6-5	CASSYGGPLTYEQYF
15	TRBJ2-1	TRBV6-5	CASRFRGVSYNEQFF
14	TRBJ2-1	TRBV4-3	CASSQDQIYNEQFF
16	TRBJ2-5	TRBV5-1	CASSSVVAGVNETQYF
12	TRBJ2-7	TRBV28	CASSFDSYEQYF
14	TRBJ1-1	TRBV25-1	CASSESGKNTEAFF
15	TRBJ2-6	TRBV25-1	CASSESRPGANVLTF
13	TRBJ2-4	TRBV5-4	CASTRQESNIQYF
16	TRBJ1-1	TRBV2	CASSEDSGQFNTEAFF
16	TRBJ2-2	TRBV7-3	CASSRQQGWDTGELFF
14	TRBJ2-7	TRBV25-1	CASTPTGTAYEQYF
15	TRBJ2-7	TRBV6-1	CASREGGRALYEQYF
16	TRBJ2-5	TRBV10-3	CAISGDRTSGQETQYF
15	TRBJ2-1	TRBV2	CASSTGGGRLGEQFF
15	TRBJ1-2	TRBV6-6	CASSYSAGRNYGYTF
14	TRBJ2-7	TRBV6-6	CASSYSSGDSQQYF
18	TRBJ2-2	TRBV6-6	CASSPLGQGTPSAGELFF
17	TRBJ1-3	TRBV6-6	CASSPNPGTDSGNTIYF
12	TRBJ1-1	TRBV2	CASSEQGWYAFF
13	TRBJ2-1	TRBV7-3	CASSPSRGNEQFF
16	TRBJ2-1	TRBV30	CAWRTAGGHRNNEQFF
14	TRBJ2-7	TRBV28	CASRMGQVPYEQYF
17	TRBJ2-1	TRBV19	CASSIPPTGTSDNEQFF
15	TRBJ2-1	TRBV4-1	CASSQEREVLNEQFF
14	TRBJ2-7	TRBV5-1	CASSLVRGDSEQYF
14	TRBJ1-2	TRBV5-1	CASSLVGNNYGYTF
15	TRBJ2-3	TRBV7-2	CASSLVGGRTDTQYF
13	TRBJ1-1	TRBV4-3	CASSQERGTEAFF
14	TRBJ1-6	TRBV19	CASSIGTGNSPLHF
13	TRBJ2-7	TRBV27	CASGPGSRYEQYF
15	TRBJ2-3	TRBV7-9	CASSSFSASTDTQYF